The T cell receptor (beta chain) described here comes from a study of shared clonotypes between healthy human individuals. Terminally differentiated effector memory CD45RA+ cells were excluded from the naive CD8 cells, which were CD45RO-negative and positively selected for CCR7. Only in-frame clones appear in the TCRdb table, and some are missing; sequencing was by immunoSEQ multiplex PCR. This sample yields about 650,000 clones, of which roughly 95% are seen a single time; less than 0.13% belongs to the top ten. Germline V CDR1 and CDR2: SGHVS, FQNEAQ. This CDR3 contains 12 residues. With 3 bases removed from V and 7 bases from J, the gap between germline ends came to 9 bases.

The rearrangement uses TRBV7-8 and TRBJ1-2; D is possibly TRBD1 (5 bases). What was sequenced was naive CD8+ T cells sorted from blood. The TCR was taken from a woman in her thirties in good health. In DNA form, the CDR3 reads TGTGCCAGCAGCTTGGGGGACCCTGGCTACACCTTC. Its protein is CASSLGDPGYTF.